A single T cell receptor (beta chain) is shown here with its context. Germline V gives CDR1 SGHAT, CDR2 FQNNGV. The CDR3 is 14 amino acids. V was trimmed by 8 bases and J by 2 bases, leaving 15 bases between them. Sequencing used immunoSEQ multiplex PCR; TCRdb keeps in-frame clones, though not all of them. The sample lists 70,000 to 90,000 clones; approximately 90% were seen once. This sample was included in a study of technical replicates of blood from a handful of donors. The V and J genes are TRBV11-2 and TRBJ2-5, with D perhaps TRBD2 (6 bases). The sequenced sample consisted of T cells isolated from PBMCs. The sequence derives from a human donor in good health. CDR3 amino acids: CASLLGSGQETQYF. CDR3 coding DNA: TGTGCCAGCCTTCTCGGTAGCGGTCAAGAGACCCAGTACTTC.